One and the same sample provided the 6 T cell receptor beta chains below, sequenced in a study of OX40 agonist ivuxolimab in advanced cancers. TCRdb keeps only in-frame clones here, not all; method: immunoSEQ multiplex PCR. The data show just under 65,000 clones, about 90% seen once. Sequences were derived from CD4+ or CD8+ T cells sorted from blood, sampled in a trial of the OX40 agonist ivuxolimab. Receptors originate from an adult with an advanced solid tumor such as melanoma, head and neck, liver or kidney cancer.

This clone has more than one count but fewer than ten. The same CDR3 can be traced to other DNA sequences in this sample. The chain recombines TRBV10-3 with TRBJ1-2; D is unresolved. This CDR3 comprises 11 residues. Germline CDR1 and CDR2: ENHRY and SYGVKD. Trimming stripped 2 bases from V and 4 bases from J, with 2 bases between. CDR3 in amino acids: CAISESYGYTF. CDR3 nucleotides: TGTGCCATCAGTGAGAGCTATGGCTACACCTTC.

The V and J genes are TRBV7-9 and TRBJ2-3, with a weak D call TRBD2 (5 bases). The germline V and J ends were trimmed by 5 bases and 2 bases, with 17 bases remaining between them. This CDR3 has 16 residues. From germline, CDR1 is SEHNR and CDR2 FQNEAQ (reference sequence). CDR3 in amino acids: CASSLGPGLNTDTQYF. DNA for the CDR3: TGTGCCAGCAGCCTTGGACCAGGACTCAACACAGATACGCAGTATTTT.

This clone was seen once. This chain uses TRBV5-4 with TRBJ2-5; D possibly corresponds to TRBD2 (6 bases). The J call may be incorrect, as the DNA end agrees better with TRBJ2-7. The germline CDR1 and CDR2 sequences are SGHNT and YYREEE (reference sequence). The CDR3 sequence is 13 residues long. The DNA for the CDR3 is TGTGCCAGCAGCTTGCCCAGGGAGGACGAGCAGTACTTC. It codes for CASSLPREDEQYF.

The chain couples TRBV28 to TRBJ1-5; D is perhaps TRBD1 (5 bases). Trimming cost V 6 bases and J 1 base, with 13 bases left between them. The CDR3 spans 15 residues. CDR1 is MDHEN and CDR2 is SYDVKM in the germline V gene. CDR3 coding DNA: TGTGCCAGCAGCTTGCCAAAGGGGAGCAATCAGCCCCAGCATTTT. Its translation is CASSLPKGSNQPQHF.

The rearrangement uses TRBV19 and TRBJ1-6; a weak D match, TRBD1 (5 bases). Germline assignment: CDR1 LNHDA and CDR2 SQIVND (reference sequence). V was shortened by 9 bases and J by 7 bases, with 19 bases between the two germline ends. The CDR3 covers 15 residues. The CDR3 DNA reads as TGTGCCAGCCATTTAGGGACCGCACTAAATTCACCCCTCCACTTT. Translation: CASHLGTALNSPLHF.

This chain joins TRBV9 and TRBJ1-2; D is possibly TRBD1 (6 bases). The CDR3 contains 18 residues. In germline, CDR1 is SGDLS, CDR2 YYNGEE. With 0 bases removed from V and 1 base from J, the gap between germline ends came to 19 bases. CDR3 protein: CASSVEGRGRVDNYGYTF. The CDR3 bases are TGTGCCAGCAGCGTAGAAGGCAGGGGTAGGGTTGATAACTATGGCTACACCTTC.